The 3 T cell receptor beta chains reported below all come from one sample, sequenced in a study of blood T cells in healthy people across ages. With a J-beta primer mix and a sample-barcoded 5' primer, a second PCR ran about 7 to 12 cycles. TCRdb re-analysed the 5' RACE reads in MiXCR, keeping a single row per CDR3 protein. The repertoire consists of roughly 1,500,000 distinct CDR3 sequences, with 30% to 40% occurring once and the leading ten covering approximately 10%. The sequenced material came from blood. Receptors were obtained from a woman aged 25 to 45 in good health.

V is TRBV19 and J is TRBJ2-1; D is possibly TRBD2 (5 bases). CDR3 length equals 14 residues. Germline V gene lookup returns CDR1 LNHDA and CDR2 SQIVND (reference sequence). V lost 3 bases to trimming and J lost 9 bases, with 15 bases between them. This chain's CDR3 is CASSMIELVGEQFF. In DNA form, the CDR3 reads TGTGCCAGTAGTATGATCGAACTAGTCGGTGAGCAGTTCTTC.

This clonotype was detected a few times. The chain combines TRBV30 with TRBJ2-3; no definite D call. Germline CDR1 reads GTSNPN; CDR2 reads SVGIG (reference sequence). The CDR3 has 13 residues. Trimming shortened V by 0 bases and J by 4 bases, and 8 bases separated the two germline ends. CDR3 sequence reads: CAWSVFSSDTQYF. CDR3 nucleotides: TGTGCCTGGAGTGTATTTTCGTCAGATACGCAGTATTTT.

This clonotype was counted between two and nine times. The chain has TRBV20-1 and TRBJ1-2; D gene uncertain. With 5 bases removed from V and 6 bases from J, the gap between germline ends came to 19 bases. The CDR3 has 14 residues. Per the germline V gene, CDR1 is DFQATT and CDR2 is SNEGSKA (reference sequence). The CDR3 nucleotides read TGCAGTGCTTTCCAGGTAACGCCCAGCGATGGCTACACCTTC. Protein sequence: CSAFQVTPSDGYTF.